Listed below are T cell receptor beta chains from one sample, sequenced in a study of Graves' ophthalmopathy and Graves' hyperthyroidism. TCRdb re-derived calls from the multiplex PCR reads in MiXCR, one entry per CDR3 protein. The sample holds around 1.1 million distinct CDR3 sequences; 35% to 40% are singletons and the top ten take 11%. Sequences were obtained from peripheral blood or thyroid tissue (not recorded which). The origin of the receptors is an adult man with Graves' hyperthyroidism. CDR3s include the opening cysteine and the closing phenylalanine or tryptophan. The D gene is left open where the match is weak. For some rows the clone size is stated as once, few or many, or as a class when expanded; others skip it.

j_call clone_size d_call v_call cdr3_aa cdr3_nt
TRBJ2-7 . . TRBV19 CASSTGAFYEQYF TGTGCCAGTAGTACCGGGGCCTTCTACGAGCAGTACTTC
TRBJ1-5 . . TRBV6-5 CATSLRDSNQPQHF TGTGCCACCTCCTTGCGGGACAGCAATCAGCCCCAGCATTTT
TRBJ1-2 many TRBD1 TRBV12-3/TRBV12-4 CASSSGTGGFGYTF TGTGCCAGCAGTTCTGGGACAGGGGGCTTTGGCTACACCTTC
TRBJ2-7 . TRBD2 TRBV7-9 CASSDLMSPSGTYEQYF TGTGCCAGCAGCGACCTTATGTCGCCTAGCGGTACCTACGAGCAGTACTTC
TRBJ2-1 . TRBD2 TRBV29-1 CSAGTSGNEQFF TGCAGCGCCGGGACTAGCGGCAATGAGCAGTTCTTC
TRBJ1-1 many TRBD1 TRBV2 CATRQGRNTEAFF TGTGCCACCCGACAGGGACGGAACACTGAAGCTTTCTTT
TRBJ2-7 . TRBD2 TRBV20-1 CSARTSGVGEPLYEQYF TGCAGTGCTAGGACTAGCGGGGTAGGCGAACCATTGTACGAGCAGTACTTC
TRBJ2-3 . . TRBV7-2 CASSFPSVGDTQYF TGTGCCAGCAGCTTCCCAAGCGTCGGAGATACGCAGTATTTT
TRBJ2-7 . . TRBV7-2 CASSPQKTVGEQYF TGTGCCAGCTCACCGCAGAAAACCGTGGGCGAGCAGTACTTC
TRBJ1-2 many TRBD1 TRBV4-1 CASSQGQGYGYTF TGCGCCAGCAGCCAGGGACAGGGTTATGGCTACACCTTC
TRBJ2-7 many TRBD2 TRBV7-8 CASRELAGGYEQYF TGTGCCAGCAGGGAACTAGCGGGGGGCTACGAGCAGTACTTC
TRBJ1-6 few TRBD1 TRBV15 CATSSRQGNSPLHF TGTGCCACCAGCAGTAGACAGGGGAATTCACCCCTCCACTTT
TRBJ2-2 many . TRBV25-1 CASSGVAGELFF TGTGCCAGCAGTGGCGTGGCCGGGGAGCTGTTTTTT
TRBJ1-6 many . TRBV25-1 CASRTRGGYNSPLHF TGTGCCAGCAGGACCAGGGGCGGCTATAATTCACCCCTCCACTTT
TRBJ2-2 once TRBD2 TRBV5-4 CAISTGLAGTGELFF TGTGCCATCAGCACGGGACTAGCGGGGACCGGGGAGCTGTTTTTT
TRBJ2-7 many . TRBV15 CATSRVQGYEQYF TGTGCCACCAGCAGAGTACAGGGCTACGAGCAGTACTTC
TRBJ1-2 many TRBD1 TRBV9 CASSVSETPGQGYDYTF TGTGCCAGCAGCGTAAGCGAAACTCCGGGACAGGGTTACGACTACACCTTC
TRBJ2-7 . TRBD1 TRBV10-3 CATRPRTGSYEQYF TGTGCCACGAGGCCTAGGACAGGGTCCTACGAGCAGTACTTC
TRBJ2-3 . TRBD2 TRBV7-9 CASSWTETSALTDTQYF TGTGCCAGCAGCTGGACGGAGACTAGCGCACTTACAGATACGCAGTATTTT
TRBJ2-5 . TRBD1 TRBV11-2 CASSTRDSPETQYF TGTGCCAGCAGCACCCGGGACAGCCCGGAGACCCAGTACTTC
TRBJ1-2 few . TRBV11-2 CASSPSLTFGYGYTF TGTGCCAGCAGCCCCAGCTTAACATTCGGCTATGGCTACACCTTC
TRBJ2-7 . TRBD1 TRBV19 CASGVGAGGDEQYF TGTGCCAGTGGGGTTGGGGCAGGGGGCGACGAGCAGTACTTC
TRBJ2-5 . . TRBV10-3 CAPWVTQETQYF TGTGCCCCCTGGGTGACCCAAGAGACCCAGTACTTC
TRBJ1-5 many . TRBV19 CASSDSANQPQHF TGTGCCAGTTCCGACAGCGCCAATCAGCCCCAGCATTTT
TRBJ1-5 many TRBD1 TRBV2 CASTRTGASAQPQHF TGTGCCAGCACTAGAACAGGGGCGAGCGCTCAGCCCCAGCATTTT
TRBJ1-2 . TRBD1 TRBV29-1 CSVAPGQAKSGYTF TGCAGCGTCGCCCCGGGACAGGCGAAATCGGGCTACACCTTC
TRBJ2-7 few TRBD2 TRBV9 CASSSGGLARPYEQYF TGTGCCAGCAGTTCTGGAGGACTAGCGAGGCCCTACGAGCAGTACTTC
TRBJ1-1 few TRBD1 TRBV10-3 CASSTVRTGRVNTEAFF TGTGCCAGCAGTACGGTCCGGACAGGGAGGGTGAACACTGAAGCTTTCTTT